What follows is one T cell receptor (beta chain) and its context. The CDR3 is 14 residues long. The V and J ends lost 6 bases and 12 bases respectively, with 21 bases between them. CDR1 and CDR2 from the germline V gene are MDHEN and SYDVKM. Assay used: immunoSEQ multiplex PCR; TCRdb lists only in-frame clones, some missing. The sample holds 150,000 to 200,000 clones, 88% seen once. The data derive from a study of blood T cell repertoires in COVID-19. The chain uses TRBV28 and TRBJ2-1; D is perhaps TRBD1 (6 bases). Input material: peripheral blood. The source of this sequence is a woman in her 30s with acute or convalescent COVID-19. DNA for the CDR3: TGTGCCAGCAGCCGGGACACCCAAAATGAAGGGCAGTTCTTC. Protein: CASSRDTQNEGQFF.